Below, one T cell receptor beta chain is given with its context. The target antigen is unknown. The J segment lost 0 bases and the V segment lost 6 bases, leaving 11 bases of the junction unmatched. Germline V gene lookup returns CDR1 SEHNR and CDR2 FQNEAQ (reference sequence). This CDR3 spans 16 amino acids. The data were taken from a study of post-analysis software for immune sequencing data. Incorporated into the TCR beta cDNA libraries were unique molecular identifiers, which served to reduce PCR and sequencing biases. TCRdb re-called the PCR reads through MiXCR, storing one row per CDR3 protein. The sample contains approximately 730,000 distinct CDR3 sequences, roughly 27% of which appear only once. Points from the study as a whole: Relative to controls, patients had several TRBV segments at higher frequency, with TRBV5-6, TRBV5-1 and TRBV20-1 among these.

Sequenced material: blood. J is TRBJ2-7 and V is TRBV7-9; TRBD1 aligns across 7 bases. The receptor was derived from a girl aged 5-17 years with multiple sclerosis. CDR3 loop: CASSHTGTENSYEQYF. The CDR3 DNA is TGTGCCAGCAGTCATACCGGGACAGAGAACTCCTACGAGCAGTACTTC.